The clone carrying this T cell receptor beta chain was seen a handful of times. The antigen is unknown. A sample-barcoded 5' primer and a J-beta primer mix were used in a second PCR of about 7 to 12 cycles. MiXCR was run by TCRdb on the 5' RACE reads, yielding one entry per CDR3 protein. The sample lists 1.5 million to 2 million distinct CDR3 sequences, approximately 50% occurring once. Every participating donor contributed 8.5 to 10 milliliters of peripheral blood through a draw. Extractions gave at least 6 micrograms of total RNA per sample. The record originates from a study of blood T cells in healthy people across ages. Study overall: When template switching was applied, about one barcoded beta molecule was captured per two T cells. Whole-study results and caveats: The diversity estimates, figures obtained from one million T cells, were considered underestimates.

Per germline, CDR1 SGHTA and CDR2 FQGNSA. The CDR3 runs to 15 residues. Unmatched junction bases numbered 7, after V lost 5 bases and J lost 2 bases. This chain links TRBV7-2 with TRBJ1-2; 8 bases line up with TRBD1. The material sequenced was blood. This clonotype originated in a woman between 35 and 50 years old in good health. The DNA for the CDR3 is TGTGCCAGCAGCCGTTACAGGACAGGGAACTATGGCTACACCTTC. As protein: CASSRYRTGNYGYTF.